This T cell receptor beta chain was captured in a study of cytomegalovirus exposure and HLA in healthy donors. Germline assignment: CDR1 SGHKS and CDR2 YYEKEE (reference sequence). The CDR3 has 14 amino acids. V lost 3 bases, J lost 13 bases, and 10 bases stayed unmatched. As regards this clone: Its antigen is still unknown.

Points from the study as a whole: Presence/absence analyses assumed roughly uniform sequencing depth across donors, which may not hold. It was in a later analysis that TCR association rates were seen to vary by HLA locus, highest for DRB1 and lowest for HLA-C. In a later analysis, compared with equally common non-associated chains, HLA-associated beta chains were more expanded.

The PCR ran on 60 Vbeta and 13 Jbeta primers. The protocol was immunoSEQ multiplex PCR, while the TCRdb copy is restricted to in-frame clones and leaves out a portion. The data show approximately 140,000 clones, about 70% seen once. V is TRBV5-5 and J is TRBJ1-6; TRBD1 agrees at 7 bases. This receptor was identified in a woman in her sixties or seventies in good health and CMV-seropositive. Sequencing input: PBMCs. In nucleotides, the CDR3 is TGTGCCAGCAGCTCAGGGGGTACCTTGCGGCCCCTCCACTTT. This encodes CASSSGGTLRPLHF.